The 9 T cell receptor beta chains in this list originate from one sample, sequenced in a study of early T cells in non-severe SARS-CoV-2 infection. Each CDR3 protein gets one entry after TCRdb re-called the 5' RACE reads with MiXCR. The sample lists roughly 80,000 distinct CDR3 sequences; around 17% were seen once. Sample: whole blood. These receptors originate from an adult who was a healthcare worker with PCR-confirmed SARS-CoV-2 infection or an uninfected control (not recorded which).

In its sample, this clonotype was seen a few times. V and J are TRBV20-1 and TRBJ2-5; D not resolved. Trimming shortened V by 3 bases and J by 2 bases, and 1 base separated the two germline ends. This CDR3 spans 10 amino acids. The germline V gene encodes CDR1 DFQATT and CDR2 SNEGSKA (reference sequence). The CDR3 sequence: CSARQETQYF. DNA of the CDR3: TGCAGTGCTAGGCAAGAGACCCAGTACTTC.

This chain joins TRBV29-1 and TRBJ2-5; D call uncertain. V lost 4 bases to trimming and J lost 3 bases, with 15 bases between them. CDR1 and CDR2 (germline): SQVTM, ANQGSEA. The CDR3 spans 14 residues. The CDR3 nucleotides read TGCAGCGTTGGGTACAGTTATAGGGAAGAGACCCAGTACTTC. Encoded protein: CSVGYSYREETQYF.

Only a few counts were recorded for this clonotype. The chain couples TRBV6-5 to TRBJ2-1; 8 nucleotides match TRBD2. Germline V CDR1 and CDR2: MNHEY, SVGAGI. The CDR3 is 16 residues long. Germline trimming cut 0 bases from V and 2 bases from J; bases unmatched to any gene: 3. The CDR3: CASSYSNSGAYNEQFF. CDR3 bases: TGTGCCAGCAGTTACTCGAATAGCGGGGCCTACAATGAGCAGTTCTTC.

Many counts were recorded for this clonotype. V usage is TRBV12-3 or TRBV12-4 and J usage is TRBJ1-6; D unresolved. Trimming left V 3 bases short and J 2 bases short, with 8 bases between. There are 15 residues in the CDR3. CDR3 loop: CASSFGETYNSPLHF. CDR3 coding DNA: TGTGCCAGCAGTTTTGGGGAAACCTATAATTCACCCCTCCACTTT.

The chain carries TRBV11-2 and TRBJ2-5, with D unresolved. Trimming removed 1 base from V and 1 base from J, with 10 bases in between. The CDR3 contains 15 residues. Germline V gene sequence: CDR1 SGHAT, CDR2 FQNNGV. CDR3 nucleotide sequence: TGTGCCAGCAGCTTAGGGTCCCAGACCCAAGAGACCCAGTACTTC. Translating gives CASSLGSQTQETQYF.

This clonotype was seen at least ten times. This chain connects TRBV30 to TRBJ1-6, with no clear D. Germline CDR1 GTSNPN, CDR2 SVGIG (reference sequence). V was shortened by 3 bases and J by 2 bases, with 8 bases between the two germline ends. The CDR3 is made up of 14 amino acids. The CDR3 sequence: CAWSATAYNSPLHF. CDR3 sequence (DNA): TGTGCCTGGAGCGCGACTGCCTATAATTCACCCCTCCACTTT. The variable domain in full, completed from reference TRBV30 and TRBJ1-6, reads SQTIHQWPATLVQPVGSPLSLECTVEGTSNPNLYWYRQAAGRGLQLLFYSVGIGQISSEVPQNLSASRPQDRQFILSSKKLLLSDSGFYLCAWSATAYNSPLHFGNGTRLTVT.

The genes are TRBV27 and TRBJ2-7, with 8 bases matching TRBD1. The CDR3 covers 13 residues. From germline, CDR1 is MNHEY and CDR2 SMNVEV (reference sequence). Losses at the gene ends were 5 bases for V and 6 bases for J; bases not matched to a gene: 6. The CDR3 here is CASSPWTGTEQYF. The CDR3 nucleotides are TGTGCCAGCAGTCCCTGGACAGGGACCGAGCAGTACTTC.

The V gene is TRBV6-5, the J gene TRBJ2-7; D is possibly TRBD2 (5 bases). Germline values: CDR1 MNHEY, CDR2 SVGAGI. Trimming took off 7 bases at V and 2 bases at J, with 15 bases between the two ends. The length of the CDR3 is 14 residues. CDR3 residues: CASNKAGPTYEQYF. The CDR3 DNA is TGTGCCAGCAATAAGGCGGGCCCCACCTACGAGCAGTACTTC.

The V and J genes are TRBV5-6 and TRBJ1-3, with D possibly being TRBD1 (5 bases). The CDR3 loop spans 13 amino acids. Per germline, CDR1 SGHDT and CDR2 YYEEEE. Deletions cut 5 bases from V and 2 bases from J, with 8 bases between. The CDR3 spells CASSQGAGNTIYF. CDR3 DNA: TGTGCCAGCAGTCAGGGAGCTGGAAACACCATATATTTT.